This TCR beta chain appears in the sequencing data of a study of T cell repertoires in cytomegalovirus infection. Study-level information: The authors relied on CMV epitopes, both recently identified HLA-C-restricted and well-studied HLA-B-restricted. Public TCR beta signature analysis indicated the presence of both CMV infection and matching HLA type.

One entry per CDR3 protein results from TCRdb running MiXCR on the reads. This sample has some 560,000 distinct CDR3 sequences, with around two fifths found just once. In the case of this clonotype: Antigen: not known.

The germline V gene encodes CDR1 SGHTA and CDR2 FQGNSA. J was trimmed by 0 bases and V by 2 bases; bases with no gene match: 2. CDR3 length: 16 amino acids. This sequence joins TRBV7-2 and TRBJ1-3; 9 positions match TRBD1. Source: cultured PBMCs, taken from culture after CMV antigen stimulation. The clonotype originates from a human donor in good health (CMV status not recorded). Some clones in this sample may be carry-over from other donors' samples. CDR3 amino acids: CASSLYRGLSGNTIYF. The CDR3, as DNA: TGTGCCAGCAGCTTATACAGGGGGCTCTCTGGAAACACCATATATTTT. The variable domain in full, completed from reference TRBV7-2 and TRBJ1-3, reads GAGVSQSPSNKVTEKGKDVELRCDPISGHTALYWYRQSLGQGLEFLIYFQGNSAPDKSGLPSDRFSAERTGGSVSTLTIQRTQQEDSAVYLCASSLYRGLSGNTIYFGEGSWLTVV.